Presented here are 16 T cell receptor beta chains from one specimen sequenced in a study of blood T cell repertoires in COVID-19. Profiled with immunoSEQ multiplex PCR; TCRdb holds only in-frame clones, not every one. The sample carries fewer than 130,000 clones, around 90% recorded once. Sample: peripheral blood. The source is a woman in her fifties or sixties with acute or convalescent COVID-19.

The chain has TRBV3-1 (or the pseudogene TRBV3-2) and TRBJ2-1, with D possibly being TRBD2 (6 bases). Trimming cost V 1 base and J 7 bases, with 14 bases left between them. Germline CDR1 LGHDT, CDR2 YNNKEL (reference sequence). The CDR3 totals 15 residues. CDR3 in amino acids: CASSQGLARPNEQFF. In DNA, the CDR3 is TGTGCCAGCAGCCAAGGCCTAGCGAGGCCTAATGAGCAGTTCTTC.

This clone was seen once. The chain links TRBV14 to TRBJ2-3; D might be TRBD1 (5 bases). This CDR3 has 16 amino acids. Looked up from germline, CDR1 is SGHDN and CDR2 is FVKESK. Trimming took 0 bases from V and 1 from J, leaving 11 bases between them. The CDR3: CASSQDYRSRTDTQYF. Written as DNA, the CDR3 is TGTGCCAGCAGCCAAGATTACAGGAGCCGCACAGATACGCAGTATTTT.

The rearrangement links TRBV5-6 to TRBJ1-5, with TRBD1 matching over 10 bases. Germline CDR1 is SGHDT and CDR2 is YYEEEE. With V trimmed by 3 bases and J by 6 bases, 3 bases remained unmatched. The CDR3 runs 14 residues. The CDR3 DNA follows: TGTGCCAGCAGCTCGGGACAGGGGCGTCAGCCCCAGCATTTT. Translated, it gives CASSSGQGRQPQHF. Supplemented by reference TRBV5-6 and TRBJ1-5, the full variable domain reads DAGVTQSPTHLIKTRGQQVTLRCSPKSGHDTVSWYQQALGQGPQFIFQYYEEEERQRGNFPDRFSGHQFPNYSSELNVNALLLGDSALYLCASSSGQGRQPQHFGDGTRLSIL.

The rearrangement joins TRBV28 to TRBJ1-4, with 7 bases aligning to TRBD1. CDR1 and CDR2 from the germline V gene are MDHEN and SYDVKM. The CDR3 is 16 amino acids. V gave up 3 bases and J gave up 0 bases; unmatched junction bases: 4. The CDR3 sequence: CASSFHQGATNEKLFF. CDR3 DNA: TGTGCCAGCAGTTTCCATCAGGGGGCAACTAATGAAAAACTGTTTTTT.

J is TRBJ2-7 and V is TRBV24-1; 7 bases are a match to TRBD2. Germline assignment: CDR1 KGHDR and CDR2 SFDVKD. V lost 2 bases to trimming and J lost 6 bases; unmatched junction nucleotides: 3. CDR3 length equals 13 residues. The CDR3 loop is CATSDWRGSEQYF. The CDR3 coding sequence is TGTGCCACCAGTGATTGGCGGGGGAGCGAGCAGTACTTC.

The chain recombines TRBV6-5 with TRBJ1-4; the D is unclear. V lost 7 bases and J lost 7, with 19 bases in between. This CDR3 is built from 15 residues. CDR1 and CDR2 (germline): MNHEY, SVGAGI. CDR3 residues: CASKGSFARGEKLFF. In DNA, the CDR3 is TGTGCCAGCAAAGGATCCTTTGCTCGGGGTGAAAAACTGTTTTTT.

In its sample, this clone was seen once. V is TRBV28 and J is TRBJ2-7; TRBD1 matches 7 bases. Per the germline V gene, CDR1 is MDHEN and CDR2 is SYDVKM. CDR3 size: 14 residues. V was clipped by 5 bases and J by 5 bases; unmatched bases: 9. The CDR3 DNA reads TGTGCCAGCAGTGCACAGGGGATTGGAGACGAGCAGTACTTC. This encodes CASSAQGIGDEQYF.

V usage is TRBV28 and J usage is TRBJ1-1, with 9 bases aligning to TRBD1. This CDR3 has 14 amino acids. Germline CDR1 is MDHEN and CDR2 is SYDVKM. Trimming cost V 3 bases and J 5 bases; bases outside gene matches: 4. The CDR3 DNA follows: TGTGCCAGCAGTTTTAGACAGGGGGGGACTGAAGCTTTCTTT. The encoded protein is CASSFRQGGTEAFF. The full variable domain, in which reference TRBV28 and TRBJ1-1 provide the parts outside the CDR3, is DVKVTQSSRYLVKRTGEKVFLECVQDMDHENMFWYRQDPGLGLRLIYFSYDVKMKEKGDIPEGYSVSREKKERFSLILESASTNQTSMYLCASSFRQGGTEAFFGQGTRLTVV.

The chain carries TRBV10-3 and TRBJ2-3, with D possibly TRBD2 on 6 matching bases. Germline CDR1 is ENHRY and CDR2 is SYGVKD. Trimming shortened V by 9 bases and J by 5 bases, and 15 bases separated the two germline ends. The CDR3 has 13 residues. The CDR3 loop is CAMGPSALDTQYF. The CDR3 bases are TGTGCCATGGGTCCTAGCGCCTTAGATACGCAGTATTTT.

The chain couples TRBV6-1 to TRBJ2-7; 9 bases map to TRBD2. Per the germline V gene, CDR1 is MNHNS and CDR2 is SASEGT. With V trimmed by 2 bases and J by 5 bases, 4 bases remained unmatched. The CDR3 runs to 14 residues. The CDR3 DNA sequence: TGTGCCAGCAGTGAATTTAGCGGGAGCCACGAGCAGTACTTC. Translation gives CASSEFSGSHEQYF.

The rearrangement links TRBV2 to TRBJ2-7, with TRBD1 matching over 8 bases. Germline CDR1 reads SNHLY; CDR2 reads FYNNEI. The CDR3 sequence is 15 residues long. V was pared by 3 bases and J by 3 bases, with 7 bases of the junction left unmatched. The CDR3 DNA sequence: TGTGCCAGCAGTGACGGTCAGGGGGCGATCTACGAGCAGTACTTC. It translates to CASSDGQGAIYEQYF.

V usage is TRBV18 and J usage is TRBJ2-2; unclear D gene. The CDR3 sequence is 14 residues long. V lost 9 bases, J lost 0 bases, and 11 bases lay in between. CDR1 is KGHSH and CDR2 is LQKENI in the germline V gene. CDR3 sequence: CASRGDPNTGELFF. The CDR3 DNA reads TGTGCCAGTAGAGGAGACCCGAACACCGGGGAGCTGTTTTTT.

In this sample, this clone turned up a few times. The CDR3 nucleotides are TGCAGCGTGTTACAGGGTTGGAACACTGAAGCTTTCTTT. Its translation is CSVLQGWNTEAFF. The chain combines TRBV29-1 with TRBJ1-1; D is perhaps TRBD1 (6 bases). Trimming cost V 6 bases and J 1 base, with 12 bases left between them. The CDR3 totals 13 residues. The germline CDR1 and CDR2 sequences are SQVTM and ANQGSEA.

The gene calls are TRBV3-1 (or the pseudogene TRBV3-2) and TRBJ2-5; tentatively, D is TRBD2 (6 bases). With 2 bases removed from V and 7 bases from J, the gap between germline ends came to 14 bases. This CDR3 has 14 amino acids. Per the germline V gene, CDR1 is LGHDT and CDR2 is YNNKEL (reference sequence). CDR3 sequence: CASSQIQAGGTQYF. DNA of the CDR3: TGTGCCAGCAGCCAAATACAGGCCGGGGGGACCCAGTACTTC.

The V and J genes are TRBV10-3 and TRBJ2-2, with 13 nucleotides matching TRBD2. Per germline, CDR1 ENHRY and CDR2 SYGVKD. After removal of 7 bases from V and 6 bases from J, the junction contained 2 bases not matched to a gene. The CDR3 has 14 residues. The CDR3 region is CAITGLAGSGELFF. Written as DNA, the CDR3 is TGTGCCATCACGGGACTAGCGGGATCCGGGGAGCTGTTTTTT.

This clone was picked up one time. V gene TRBV19 combines with J gene TRBJ2-5; 7 bases agree with TRBD1. Trimming at V came to 6 bases and at J to 5 bases, leaving 12 bases not matched to a gene. CDR1 and CDR2 from the germline V gene are LNHDA and SQIVND (reference sequence). The CDR3 length is 15 residues. The CDR3 protein is CASRPTGPNSETQYF. The CDR3 region has the DNA TGTGCCAGTAGGCCGACAGGGCCTAACTCGGAGACCCAGTACTTC.